The T cell receptor (beta chain) under discussion was sequenced for a study of shared clonotypes between healthy human individuals. The CDR3 runs to 20 residues. Germline CDR1 LNHDA, CDR2 SQIVND (reference sequence). V gave up 9 bases and J gave up 5 bases, with 37 bases separating them. The study's findings and limits: Although depth was large, rarefaction showed that sequencing of the sorted subsets was incomplete. Deeper or shallower sequencing was expected to change how clonotypes are shared among donors. Naive CD4 clonotypes were shared across a handful of donors at about 5.2%.

About this clone: Its cognate antigen is unknown.

The assay was immunoSEQ multiplex PCR, and TCRdb's table has in-frame clones only and misses some. Here the sample spans 2 million to 2.5 million clones, approximately 94% being singletons. The source material was naive CD4+ T cells sorted from blood. Described subset: CD45RA+ positively selected. The V and J genes are TRBV19 and TRBJ1-2, with no clear D. The clonotype was recovered from a young man in good health. CDR3 protein: CASAGYGLLSDGRTVYGYTF. DNA for the CDR3: TGTGCCAGCGCCGGATATGGACTATTGTCGGACGGACGTACCGTTTATGGCTACACCTTC.